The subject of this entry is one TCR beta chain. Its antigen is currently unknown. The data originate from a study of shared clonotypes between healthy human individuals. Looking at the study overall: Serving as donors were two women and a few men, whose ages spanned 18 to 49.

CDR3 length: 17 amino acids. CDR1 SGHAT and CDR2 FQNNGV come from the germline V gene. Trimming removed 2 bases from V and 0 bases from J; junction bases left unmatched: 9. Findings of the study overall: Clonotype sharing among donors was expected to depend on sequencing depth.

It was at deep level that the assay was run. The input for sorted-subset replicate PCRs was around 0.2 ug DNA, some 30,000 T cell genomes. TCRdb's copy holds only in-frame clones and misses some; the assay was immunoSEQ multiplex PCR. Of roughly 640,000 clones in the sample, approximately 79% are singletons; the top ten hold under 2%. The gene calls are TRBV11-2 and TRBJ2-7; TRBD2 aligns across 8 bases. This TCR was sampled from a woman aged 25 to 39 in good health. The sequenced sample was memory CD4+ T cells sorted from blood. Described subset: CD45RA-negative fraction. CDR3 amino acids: CASSLRSSGSFSYEQYF. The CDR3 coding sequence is TGTGCCAGCAGCTTAAGGTCCAGCGGGAGCTTCTCCTACGAGCAGTACTTC.